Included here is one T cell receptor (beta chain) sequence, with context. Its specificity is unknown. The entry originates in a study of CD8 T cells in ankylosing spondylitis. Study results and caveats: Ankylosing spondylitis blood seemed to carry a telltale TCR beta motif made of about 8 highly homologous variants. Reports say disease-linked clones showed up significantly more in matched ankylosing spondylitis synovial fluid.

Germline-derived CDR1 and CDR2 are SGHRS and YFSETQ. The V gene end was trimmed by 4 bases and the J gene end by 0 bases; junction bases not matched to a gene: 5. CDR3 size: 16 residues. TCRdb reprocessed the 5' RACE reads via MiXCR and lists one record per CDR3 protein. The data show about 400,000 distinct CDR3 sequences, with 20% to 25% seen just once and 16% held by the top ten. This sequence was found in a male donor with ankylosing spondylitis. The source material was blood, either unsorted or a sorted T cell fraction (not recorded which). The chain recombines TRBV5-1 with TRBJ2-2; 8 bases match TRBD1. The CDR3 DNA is TGCGCCAGCAGCGCCCGACAGGGGCCGAACACCGGGGAGCTGTTTTTT. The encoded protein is CASSARQGPNTGELFF.